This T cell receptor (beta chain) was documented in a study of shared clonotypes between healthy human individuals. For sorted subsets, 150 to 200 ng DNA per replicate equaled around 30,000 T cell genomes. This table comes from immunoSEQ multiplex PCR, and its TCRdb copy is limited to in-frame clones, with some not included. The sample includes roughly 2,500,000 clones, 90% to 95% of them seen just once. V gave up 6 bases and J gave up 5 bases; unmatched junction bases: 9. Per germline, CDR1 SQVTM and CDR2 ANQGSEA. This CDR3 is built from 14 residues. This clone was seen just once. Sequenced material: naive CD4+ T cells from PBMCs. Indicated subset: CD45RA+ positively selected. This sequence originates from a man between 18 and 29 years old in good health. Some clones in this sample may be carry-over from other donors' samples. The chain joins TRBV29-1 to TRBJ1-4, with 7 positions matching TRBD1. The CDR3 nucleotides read TGCAGCGTGAAGTTTGGGACAGTCAATGAAAAACTGTTTTTT. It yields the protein CSVKFGTVNEKLFF. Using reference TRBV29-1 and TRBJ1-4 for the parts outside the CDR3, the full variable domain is SAVISQKPSRDICQRGTSLTIQCQVDSQVTMMFWYRQQPGQSLTLIATANQGSEATYESGFVIDKFPISRPNLTFSTLTVSNMSPEDSSIYLCSVKFGTVNEKLFFGSGTQLSVL.